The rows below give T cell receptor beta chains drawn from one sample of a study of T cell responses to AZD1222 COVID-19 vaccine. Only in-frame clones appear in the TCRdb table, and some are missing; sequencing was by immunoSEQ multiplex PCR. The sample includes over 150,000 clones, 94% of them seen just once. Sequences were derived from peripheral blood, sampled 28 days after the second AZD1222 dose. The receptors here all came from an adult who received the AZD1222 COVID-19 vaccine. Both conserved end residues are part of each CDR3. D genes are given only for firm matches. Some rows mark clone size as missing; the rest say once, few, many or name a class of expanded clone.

CASSLGEGGAFF TGTGCCAGCAGCTTAGGGGAGGGCGGAGCTTTCTTT - 12 - TRBJ1-1 TRBV11-3
CASSLERISNQPQHF TGTGCCAGCAGCTTAGAGCGGATCAGCAATCAGCCCCAGCATTTT - 15 - TRBJ1-5 TRBV7-2
CASSATGANQPQHF TGTGCCAGCAGCGCGACAGGGGCTAATCAGCCCCAGCATTTT TRBD1 14 once TRBJ1-5 TRBV7-9
CASSIQGQPQHF TGTGCCAGTAGTATCCAGGGTCAGCCCCAGCATTTT - 12 - TRBJ1-5 TRBV19
CASSDGTDPQPQHF TGTGCCAGTAGTGACGGGACAGATCCTCAGCCCCAGCATTTT TRBD1 14 - TRBJ1-5 TRBV19
CASSLSLATYEQYF TGTGCCAGCAGCTTGAGTCTAGCGACCTACGAGCAGTACTTC - 14 - TRBJ2-7 TRBV7-9
CASSLLAGELFF TGTGCCAGCAGCTTACTTGCCGGGGAGCTGTTTTTT - 12 once TRBJ2-2 TRBV13
CAWSPNLEDTDTQYF TGTGCCTGGAGCCCTAATTTGGAGGACACAGATACGCAGTATTTT - 15 - TRBJ2-3 TRBV30
CASCPGQGSSPLHF TGTGCCAGCTGCCCGGGACAGGGGTCTTCACCCCTCCACTTT TRBD1 14 - TRBJ1-6 TRBV27
CASSLLSSGRAYNEQFF TGTGCCAGCAGCTTGTTATCGAGCGGGAGGGCCTACAATGAGCAGTTCTTC TRBD2 17 - TRBJ2-1 TRBV5-6
CASSAFRKDSRNTEAFF TGTGCCAGTAGTGCGTTTCGGAAGGACAGCCGGAACACTGAAGCTTTCTTT - 17 - TRBJ1-1 TRBV19
CASSYNDPSYNEQFF TGCGCCAGCAGCTACAATGATCCCTCCTACAATGAGCAGTTCTTC - 15 few TRBJ2-1 TRBV10-2
CASSVGRGAQYF TGTGCCAGCAGCGTAGGGCGTGGGGCCCAGTACTTC - 12 once TRBJ2-5 TRBV9
CASSPAGTLYTGELFF TGTGCCAGCAGCCCAGCGGGCACTTTGTACACCGGGGAGCTGTTTTTT - 16 - TRBJ2-2 TRBV27
CASSISGTGEQFF TGTGCCAGTAGTATTTCAGGGACAGGCGAGCAGTTCTTC TRBD1 13 - TRBJ2-1 TRBV19
CASSPGPYNEQFF TGTGCCAGCAGTCCTGGCCCCTACAATGAGCAGTTCTTC - 13 - TRBJ2-1 TRBV7-8
CASRQGTSYNEQFF TGTGCCAGCCGACAGGGGACCTCCTACAATGAGCAGTTCTTC TRBD1 14 - TRBJ2-1 TRBV2
CASSPGGVDTGELFF TGTGCCAGCTCACCAGGGGGCGTCGACACCGGGGAGCTGTTTTTT - 15 - TRBJ2-2 TRBV18
CASSPGSGNTIYF TGTGCCAGCAGTCCAGGCTCTGGAAACACCATATATTTT - 13 - TRBJ1-3 TRBV28
CASSEQGNTEAFF TGTGCCAGCAGCGAACAGGGGAACACTGAAGCTTTCTTT - 13 - TRBJ1-1 TRBV6-2/TRBV6-3
CASNRQFDEKLFF TGTGCCAGTAATCGGCAGTTTGACGAAAAACTGTTTTTT - 13 - TRBJ1-4 TRBV19
CASSSVARIPEAFF TGTGCCAGCAGTTCAGTCGCTAGGATCCCTGAAGCTTTCTTT - 14 - TRBJ1-1 TRBV27
CASSTEAWGGYNEQFF TGTGCCAGCAGCACGGAGGCGTGGGGGGGCTACAATGAGCAGTTCTTC TRBD2 16 - TRBJ2-1 TRBV7-6
CASSQDKVTLGTDTQYF TGCGCCAGCAGCCAAGATAAGGTGACCCTGGGCACAGATACGCAGTATTTT - 17 - TRBJ2-3 TRBV4-3
CASSLTGAGGPTGELFF TGTGCCAGCAGCTTAACCGGCGCGGGGGGGCCCACCGGGGAGCTGTTTTTT TRBD2 17 few TRBJ2-2 TRBV7-2
CASSLPGRPGEQYF TGTGCCAGCAGCTTGCCGGGACGGCCCGGCGAGCAGTACTTC - 14 - TRBJ2-7 TRBV5-4